Following are 13 T cell receptor beta chains from one sample sequenced in a study of blood T cell repertoires in COVID-19. Sequencing was performed with immunoSEQ multiplex PCR; in TCRdb, only in-frame clones are kept and a portion is missing. The sample lists about 120,000 clones, around 79% occurring once. Sequenced sample: peripheral blood. The origin of the receptors is a man between 65 and 85 years old with acute or convalescent COVID-19.

The rearrangement links TRBV19 to TRBJ2-1; TRBD2 matches at 9 bases. The CDR3 is 18 residues long. Germline lookup yields CDR1 LNHDA and CDR2 SQIVND (reference sequence). Trimming removed 0 bases from V and 7 bases from J; junction bases left unmatched: 13. Written as DNA, the CDR3 is TGTGCCAGTAGTATAGATGCTCGGGGCGGGGGGGCCGAGAATGAGCAGTTCTTC. This codes for CASSIDARGGGAENEQFF.

This clone was counted a few times. CDR3 region: CASSISGGQYNEQFF. In DNA form, the CDR3 reads TGTGCCAGTAGTATTAGCGGGGGGCAATACAATGAGCAGTTCTTC. The V gene is TRBV19, the J gene TRBJ2-1; TRBD2 matches 10 bases. The CDR3 runs 15 residues. Germline V gene lookup returns CDR1 LNHDA and CDR2 SQIVND (reference sequence). The ends lost 3 bases at V and 4 bases at J; junction bases unmatched: 3.

This sequence joins TRBV20-1 and TRBJ1-1; D gene ambiguous. V lost 6 bases and J lost 8, with 10 bases in between. Germline V lookup: CDR1 DFQATT, CDR2 SNEGSKA (reference sequence). The CDR3 has 10 residues. CDR3 amino acids: CSARLTEAFF. The CDR3 coding sequence is TGCAGTGCCCGCCTGACAGAAGCTTTCTTT.

This clone was seen a few times. The J gene is TRBJ1-5, the V gene TRBV6-2 or TRBV6-3, with a possible D match to TRBD1 (5 bases). The germline gives CDR1 MNHEY, CDR2 SVGEGT. Trimming removed 0 bases from V and 3 bases from J, with 15 bases in between. This CDR3 is built from 17 residues. CDR3 in DNA: TGTGCCAGCAGTTACTCTTGGAGAAGGGGTTTCAATCAGCCCCAGCATTTT. It translates to CASSYSWRRGFNQPQHF.

This chain joins TRBV6-1 and TRBJ2-7; 10 nucleotides agree with TRBD2. V trimming: 1 base; J trimming: 7 bases; junction bases outside the gene matches: 10. The CDR3 consists of 16 residues. From germline, CDR1 is MNHNS and CDR2 SASEGT. CDR3 bases: TGTGCCAGCAGTGAAGTTGGGCGAGCGGGGGGGCTGGAGCAGTACTTC. Its protein is CASSEVGRAGGLEQYF.

V is TRBV5-1 and J is TRBJ2-7; 9 bases are shared with TRBD1. This CDR3 is 13 amino acids long. Germline V gene data show CDR1 as SGHRS and CDR2 as YFSETQ. V was pared by 4 bases and J by 7 bases, with 6 bases of the junction left unmatched. The CDR3 sequence is CASSGGQGKEQYF. CDR3 DNA: TGCGCCAGCAGCGGCGGACAGGGGAAGGAGCAGTACTTC.

The chain has TRBV4-3 and TRBJ2-1, with 8 bases that match TRBD1. V dropped 1 base and J dropped 2; count of bases not matched to a gene: 4. Germline V CDR1 and CDR2: LGHNA, YSLEER. This CDR3 region has 16 residues. The DNA of the CDR3 is TGCGCCAGCAGCCAAGCGCAGACAGGGGCCTACAATGAGCAGTTCTTC. This encodes CASSQAQTGAYNEQFF.

The chain joins TRBV13 to TRBJ1-5, with D maybe TRBD1 (5 bases). Germline-derived CDR1 and CDR2 are PRHDT and FYEKMQ (reference sequence). V lost 3 bases to trimming and J lost 4 bases, with 13 bases between them. The CDR3 runs 15 residues. The CDR3 is CASSLRRGGNQPQHF. The CDR3 bases are TGTGCCAGCAGCTTGAGGCGGGGCGGTAATCAGCCCCAGCATTTT.

The gene calls are TRBV5-1 and TRBJ2-5, with D maybe TRBD2 (6 bases). Germline V gives CDR1 SGHRS, CDR2 YFSETQ. V was cut by 4 bases and J by 0 bases, with 10 bases left in between. There are 14 residues in the CDR3. The CDR3, as DNA: TGCGCCAGCAGCCCGGGACTCCACCAAGAGACCCAGTACTTC. Encoded protein: CASSPGLHQETQYF.

This chain connects TRBV3-1 (or the pseudogene TRBV3-2) to TRBJ1-1, with D uncertain. V lost 4 bases and J 4 bases, leaving 10 bases between the germline ends. This CDR3 comprises 13 residues. CDR1 is LGHDT, CDR2 YNNKEL, per germline (reference sequence). CDR3 sequence (DNA): TGTGCCAGCAGCCCCGAGGGAAGCACTGAAGCTTTCTTT. Translated: CASSPEGSTEAFF.

This rearrangement joins TRBV7-8 to TRBJ1-6, with D possibly TRBD1 on 6 matching bases. The CDR3 loop spans 14 amino acids. Trimming stripped 5 bases from V and 7 bases from J, with 12 bases between. Germline V CDR1 and CDR2: SGHVS, FQNEAQ. CDR3 nucleotide sequence: TGTGCCAGCAGCCCACAGGGTAACAATTCACCCCTCCACTTT. Protein product: CASSPQGNNSPLHF.

The V and J genes are TRBV9 and TRBJ2-1; D uncertain. V dropped 4 bases and J dropped 6 bases, with 17 bases sitting between them. CDR1 and CDR2 (germline): SGDLS, YYNGEE. The CDR3 loop spans 15 amino acids. The CDR3 loop reads CASSLGAPTGNEQFF. The CDR3 DNA follows: TGTGCCAGCAGCCTGGGTGCTCCGACGGGCAATGAGCAGTTCTTC.

This chain links TRBV5-4 with TRBJ2-7, with 7 positions matching TRBD1. V lost 4 bases, J lost 3 bases, and 7 bases stayed unmatched. The CDR3 has 14 residues. Germline V lookup: CDR1 SGHNT, CDR2 YYREEE (reference sequence). CDR3: CASSSGDSFYEQYF. The CDR3 DNA reads TGTGCCAGCAGCAGTGGGGACAGCTTCTACGAGCAGTACTTC.